The clone carrying this TCR beta chain appeared a single time. The antigen is not known. This sample was taken from a study of cytomegalovirus exposure and HLA in healthy donors. Study findings and constraints: Most likely, a cluster of highly shared sequence variants arose as a sequencing artifact.

The donors gave bone marrow, and they were healthy. The PCR contained 60 Vbeta and 13 Jbeta primers. Sequenced by immunoSEQ multiplex PCR; TCRdb stores in-frame clones only, minus some. Found here are about 4,500 clones, 65% to 85% of them singletons; the top ten hold 6.2%. Sample: PBMCs. The receptor comes from a woman aged 40 to 50 in good health and CMV-seropositive.

The CDR3: CSVRSVGSSGNTIYF. CDR3 in DNA: TGCAGCGTTCGGTCAGTGGGGAGCTCTGGAAACACCATATATTTT. This chain links TRBV29-1 with TRBJ1-3; no reliable D call. Germline CDR1 reads SQVTM; CDR2 reads ANQGSEA. The CDR3 sequence is 15 residues long. The germline V and J ends were trimmed by 5 bases and 0 bases, with 14 bases remaining between them.